The T cell receptor beta chain described here comes from a study of blood T cell repertoires in COVID-19. Overall study context: Both acute and convalescent COVID-19 samples were obtained from the United States, Italy and Spain. PBMCs, B-cell-depleted T cells, or T cells provided the cDNA or gDNA that made up the material.

This clone occurred once. From germline, CDR1 is SGHRS and CDR2 YFSETQ. V lost 5 bases, J lost 7 bases, and 13 bases stayed unmatched. CDR3 length: 15 amino acids. Authors' analysis steps: Using reference gene primer amplification, nucleated cell counts were estimated. The assay was immunoSEQ multiplex PCR, and TCRdb's table has in-frame clones only and misses some. From that table come the V and J calls and clone size; the DNA was used to work out D and trimming. The data show more than 95,000 clones, 80% to 90% seen once. What was sequenced was peripheral blood. The clonotype originates from a man aged 50-59 years with acute or convalescent COVID-19. This sequence joins TRBV5-1 and TRBJ1-1; 8 positions match TRBD1. The CDR3 sequence: CASRSTGEGTIEAFF. DNA for the CDR3: TGCGCCAGCAGATCGACAGGGGAGGGGACCATTGAAGCTTTCTTT.